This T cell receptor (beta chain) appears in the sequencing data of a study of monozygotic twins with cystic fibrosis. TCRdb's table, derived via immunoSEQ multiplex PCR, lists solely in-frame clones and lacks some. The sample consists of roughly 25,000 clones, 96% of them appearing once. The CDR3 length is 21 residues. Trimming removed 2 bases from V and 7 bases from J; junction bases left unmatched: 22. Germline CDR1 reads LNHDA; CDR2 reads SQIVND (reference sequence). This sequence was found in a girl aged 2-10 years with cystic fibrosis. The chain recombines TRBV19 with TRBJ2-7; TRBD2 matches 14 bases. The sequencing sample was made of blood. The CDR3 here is CASSIRSAGLAGGRDASEQYF. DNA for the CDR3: TGTGCCAGTAGTATACGCTCGGCAGGACTAGCGGGAGGCAGGGATGCTTCGGAGCAGTACTTC. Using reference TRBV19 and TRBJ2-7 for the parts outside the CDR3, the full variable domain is DGGITQSPKYLFRKEGQNVTLSCEQNLNHDAMYWYRQDPGQGLRLIYYSQIVNDFQKGDIAEGYSVSREKKESFPLTVTSAQKNPTAFYLCASSIRSAGLAGGRDASEQYFGPGTRLTVT.